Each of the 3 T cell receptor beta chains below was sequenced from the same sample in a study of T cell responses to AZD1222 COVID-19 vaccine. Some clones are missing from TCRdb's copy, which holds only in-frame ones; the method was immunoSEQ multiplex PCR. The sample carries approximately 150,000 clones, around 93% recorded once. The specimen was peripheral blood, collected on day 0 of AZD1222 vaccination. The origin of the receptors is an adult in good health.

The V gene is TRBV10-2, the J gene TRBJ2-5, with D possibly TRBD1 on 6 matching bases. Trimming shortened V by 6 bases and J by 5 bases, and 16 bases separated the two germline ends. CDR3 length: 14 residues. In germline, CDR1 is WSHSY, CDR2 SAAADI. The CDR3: CASSETGTWETQYF. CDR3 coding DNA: TGCGCCAGCAGCGAAACCGGGACATGGGAGACCCAGTACTTC.

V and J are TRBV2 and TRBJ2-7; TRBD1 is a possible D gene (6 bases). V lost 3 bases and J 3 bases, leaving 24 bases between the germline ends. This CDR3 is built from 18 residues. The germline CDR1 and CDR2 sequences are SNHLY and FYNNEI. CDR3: CASSDLTGRQQIRYEQYF. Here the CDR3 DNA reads TGTGCCAGCAGTGACTTGACAGGTCGGCAGCAGATACGCTACGAGCAGTACTTC.

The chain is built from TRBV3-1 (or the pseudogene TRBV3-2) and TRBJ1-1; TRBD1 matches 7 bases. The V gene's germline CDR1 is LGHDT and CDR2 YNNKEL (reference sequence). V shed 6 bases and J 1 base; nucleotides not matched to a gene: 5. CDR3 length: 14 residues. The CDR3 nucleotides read TGTGCCAGCAGTCGTGGACAGGCGAACACTGAAGCTTTCTTT. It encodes CASSRGQANTEAFF.